A selection of T cell receptor beta chains follows, all from one sample in a study of regulatory T cells in long-lasting Graves disease. TCRdb reprocessed the multiplex PCR reads via MiXCR and lists one record per CDR3 protein. This sample has a few hundred thousand distinct CDR3 sequences, with 22% found just once. Source: peripheral blood mononuclear cells (PBMCs), taken when the disease was refractory, from a patient treated with antithyroid drugs. The source of these receptors is a female donor with Graves disease. The CDR3 runs from the conserved cysteine through the conserved F or W. Each record gives: V gene, J gene, CDR3 length, CDR3 protein.

TRBV2	TRBJ2-7	18	CASSRRGRAGGSSYEQYF
TRBV6-2/TRBV6-3	TRBJ2-2	15	CASSYSWGFGGELFF
TRBV27	TRBJ2-7	15	CASSLSLAGSYEQYF
TRBV2	TRBJ2-3	15	CASSGLAGAIDTQYF
TRBV29-1	TRBJ1-2	12	CSVEQTGKGYTF
TRBV28	TRBJ1-5	14	CASSQGTGSQPQHF
TRBV20-1	TRBJ2-7	16	CSARTRILAGGSEQYF
TRBV7-9	TRBJ2-7	14	CASSPQGGPYEQYF
TRBV6-5	TRBJ1-1	17	CASSLLRTGRSNTEAFF
TRBV4-3	TRBJ2-5	13	CASSIRLDETQCF
TRBV3-1	TRBJ2-7	16	CASSQALGAGAYEQYF
TRBV7-9	TRBJ2-7	12	CASSLGTDEQYF
TRBV7-2	TRBJ2-7	16	CASSLASGGKVNEQYF
TRBV20-1	TRBJ2-5	12	CSASTGGETQYF
TRBV6-1	TRBJ1-5	15	CASSDSDFSNQPQHF
TRBV19	TRBJ2-6	16	CASVRDRNSGANVLTF
TRBV4-3	TRBJ2-1	12	CASSTEPDEQFF
TRBV28	TRBJ2-7	17	CASSFGGQTFETYEQYF
TRBV6-2/TRBV6-3	TRBJ2-2	18	CASSYSIPGGSSTGELFF
TRBV7-2	TRBJ2-5	16	CASSLGRLAGLETQYF
TRBV29-1	TRBJ2-2	11	CSVGVAGELFF
TRBV6-2/TRBV6-3	TRBJ2-3	17	CASRHLLAGEATDTQYF
TRBV6-2/TRBV6-3	TRBJ1-6	16	CASSYHQSSYNSPLHF